This TCR beta chain was sequenced in a study of human T cells and chemical hapten exposure. The overall study: Upper-back patch tests with 0.01% DPC were read at 6 days.

Time point in this sample: patch test 1, 2 weeks after DPC sensitization. Sample treatment: therapeutic diphenylcyclopropenone sensitization with weekly scalp DPC. There are a few counts of this clonotype. The target antigen is unknown. V gave up 3 bases and J gave up 4 bases; unmatched junction bases: 6. The CDR3 spans 15 residues. Looked up from germline, CDR1 is SGHTA and CDR2 is FQGNSA. The study used a library that attached unique molecular identifiers to individual cDNA molecules. TCRdb fed the RACE reads into MiXCR, producing one record per CDR3 protein. The top ten clones hold 1.5% to 2% of a sample with 150,000 to 200,000 distinct CDR3 sequences, more than 14% of them seen once. Study-wide results and caveats: Versus controls, expanded TCRs had significantly more large CDR3 similarity clusters. Donors in the study had alopecia, meaning their immune response may differ from healthy people's.

V gene TRBV7-2 combines with J gene TRBJ2-7, with TRBD1 identical over 10 bases. This receptor was identified in a young woman with alopecia areata. Some clones in this sample may be carry-over from other donors' samples. The material sequenced was whole blood, taken in connection with sensitization to the hapten diphenylcyclopropenone (DPC). CDR3 amino acids: CASSFTGTGVYEQYF. DNA of the CDR3: TGTGCCAGCAGCTTTACCGGGACAGGGGTTTACGAGCAGTACTTC.